The 7 T cell receptor beta chains presented below share a single source sample, sequenced in a study of vaccination effects on CD4 cells after COVID-19. These receptors' targets are unknown. Within the ViraFEST assay, antigen-specific CD4+ T cells underwent expansion with viral peptide pools prior to sequencing. Following 10 days of culture, CD4+ T cells were isolated. In the vaccine recipients, nucleocapsid antibodies were negative and there was no prior SARS-CoV-2 infection. The assay was immunoSEQ multiplex PCR, and TCRdb's table has in-frame clones only and misses some. This repertoire shows about 73,000 clones, 78% found once; its top ten account for about 10%. The input for sequencing was CD4+ T cells from PBMCs cultured with SARS-CoV-2 spike peptides, taken before COVID-19 vaccination. These receptors were taken from a human donor who received a COVID-19 vaccine.

This CDR3 is CASSLEGQRNQPQHF. CDR3 sequence (DNA): TGTGCCAGCAGCCTGGAGGGACAGCGAAATCAGCCCCAGCATTTT. The V and J genes are TRBV7-2 and TRBJ1-5, with 7 bases aligning to TRBD1. The CDR3 has 15 residues. CDR1 is SGHTA, CDR2 FQGNSA, per germline. V lost 5 bases, J lost 4 bases, and 8 bases stayed unmatched.

V is TRBV15 and J is TRBJ2-5; 15 bases agree with TRBD2. This CDR3 has 18 residues. Germline CDR1 LNHNV, CDR2 YYDKDF (reference sequence). The V and J ends lost 6 bases and 0 bases, in that order; junction bases with no gene match: 8. DNA of the CDR3: TGTGCCACCAGTCGGACTAGCGGGGGGGCCATGGACCAAGAGACCCAGTACTTC. Encoded protein: CATSRTSGGAMDQETQYF.

This clone was detected once. The rearrangement joins TRBV28 to TRBJ2-3; D is uncertain. The V end was cut by 4 bases, the J end by 1 base, with 12 bases between. This CDR3 has 15 amino acids. The germline gives CDR1 MDHEN, CDR2 SYDVKM. The CDR3 DNA is TGTGCCAGCAGTTCCCTGGGCGGCGGCACAGATACGCAGTATTTT. It translates to CASSSLGGGTDTQYF.

The chain carries TRBV18 and TRBJ1-2; TRBD1 aligns across 7 bases. CDR3 length equals 14 residues. Per the germline V gene, CDR1 is KGHSH and CDR2 is LQKENI. V lost 4 bases, J lost 4 bases, and 6 bases stayed unmatched. The CDR3 sequence: CASSRQGGPYGYTF. The CDR3 DNA sequence: TGTGCCAGCTCACGGCAGGGGGGCCCCTATGGCTACACCTTC.

The chain recombines TRBV5-6 with TRBJ2-1, with D tentatively TRBD2 (6 bases). There are 16 residues in the CDR3. Germline loops: CDR1 SGHDT, CDR2 YYEEEE. Deletions cut 0 bases from V and 3 bases from J, with 13 bases between. The CDR3 DNA follows: TGTGCCAGCAGCTTGGACCAGCGGGTCGGCTACAATGAGCAGTTCTTC. The encoded protein is CASSLDQRVGYNEQFF. Drawing the rest from reference TRBV5-6 and TRBJ2-1, the complete variable domain is DAGVTQSPTHLIKTRGQQVTLRCSPKSGHDTVSWYQQALGQGPQFIFQYYEEEERQRGNFPDRFSGHQFPNYSSELNVNALLLGDSALYLCASSLDQRVGYNEQFFGPGTRLTVL.

The chain recombines TRBV7-2 with TRBJ2-5; D may be TRBD2 (5 bases). This CDR3 region has 15 residues. V was pared by 4 bases and J by 7 bases, with 19 bases between. Germline V gene lookup returns CDR1 SGHTA and CDR2 FQGNSA. CDR3 sequence: CASSSRALQGGTQYF. CDR3 coding DNA: TGTGCCAGCAGCTCCCGGGCCCTACAAGGAGGGACCCAGTACTTC.

The chain couples TRBV18 to TRBJ1-2; perhaps TRBD1 as D (5 bases). Germline loops: CDR1 KGHSH, CDR2 LQKENI. This CDR3 has 12 amino acids. The V gene lost 8 bases and the J gene lost 8 bases, with 15 bases spanning the gap. The CDR3 loop is CASAPGSGGYTF. The CDR3 bases are TGTGCCAGCGCCCCAGGGAGTGGCGGCTACACCTTC.